The sequence of this T cell receptor (beta chain) was determined in a study of siplizumab effects on memory and regulatory T cells. As concerns this clone: Antigen specificity is unknown.

The CDR3 extends over 15 amino acids. The germline V gene has CDR1 KGHSH and CDR2 LQKENI. V trimming: 6 bases; J trimming: 3 bases; junction bases outside the gene matches: 8. General study points: To unstimulated subsets, only a minor fraction of alloreactive clones could be mapped.

Repertoires were generated with immunoSEQ multiplex PCR, while TCRdb's copy carries only in-frame clones and drops some. The sample lists some 75,000 clones, roughly 93% occurring once. The sequence was obtained from a human donor in good health. The sequenced sample consisted of CD8+ T cells sorted from blood. The genes are TRBV18 and TRBJ2-5; 9 nucleotides line up with TRBD1. The CDR3 DNA is TGTGCCAGCTCGGAACAGGGGGCACATGAAGAGACCCAGTACTTC. This gives the protein CASSEQGAHEETQYF.